The rows below give T cell receptor beta chains drawn from one sample of a study of cytomegalovirus exposure and HLA in healthy donors. Clones were read by immunoSEQ multiplex PCR, and TCRdb kept only the in-frame ones, dropping some. Of about 110,000 clones listed, around four fifths are singletons. Sequencing was done on a sample of PBMCs. These receptors were obtained from a woman in her thirties or forties in good health and CMV-seronegative. CDR3s include the opening cysteine and the closing phenylalanine or tryptophan. The D gene is left open where the match is weak. Some rows have no size entry. The others give once, few or many, or a class for an expanded clone.

D	size	J	V	DNA	CDR3
NA	NA	TRBJ2-1	TRBV6-6	TGTGCCAGCAGTGCCGGACAATACTCCTACAATGAGCAGTTCTTC	CASSAGQYSYNEQFF
TRBD1	NA	TRBJ1-3	TRBV5-1	TGCGCCAGCAGCCCAGGACAGGGCCGGGACACCATATATTTT	CASSPGQGRDTIYF
TRBD1	NA	TRBJ1-3	TRBV6-5	TGTGCCAGCAGCGTAGGGGGCTACTCTGGAAACACCATATATTTT	CASSVGGYSGNTIYF
NA	NA	TRBJ2-5	TRBV4-1	TGCGCCAGCAGCCAAGATTTTCGAGGGACCCAGTACTTC	CASSQDFRGTQYF
NA	NA	TRBJ1-2	TRBV5-1	TGCGCCAGCAGTTCCGACAGGCTCTATGTCTACACCTTC	CASSSDRLYVYTF
TRBD1	NA	TRBJ1-1	TRBV11-2	TGTGCCAGCAGCTTAGAAAGGGGGCCGATGAACACTGAAGCTTTCTTT	CASSLERGPMNTEAFF
TRBD1	NA	TRBJ2-5	TRBV28	TGTGCCAGCAGCAACGACAGGGCGCGGGAGACCCAGTACTTC	CASSNDRARETQYF
TRBD2	few	TRBJ2-3	TRBV6-6	TGTGCCAGCGTGGATGGGCTAGCGGGAGGGGATACGCAGTATTTT	CASVDGLAGGDTQYF
NA	NA	TRBJ1-5	TRBV19	TGTGCCAGTAGTATAGATCGCGGGGGCGGTCAGCCCCAGCATTTT	CASSIDRGGGQPQHF
TRBD2	once	TRBJ2-3	TRBV30	TGTGCCTGGAGACTAGCGGCAGATACGCAGTATTTT	CAWRLAADTQYF
NA	once	TRBJ2-3	TRBV4-3	TGCGCCAGCAGCCAAGATGCGGAATACACAGATACGCAGTATTTT	CASSQDAEYTDTQYF
NA	NA	TRBJ1-5	TRBV29-1	TGCAGCGTTTTAGAGAATAGCAATCAGCCCCAGCATTTT	CSVLENSNQPQHF